Sequencing of this T cell receptor beta chain was carried out in a study of human thymus T cells. The ends lost 4 bases at V and 1 base at J; junction bases unmatched: 14. The CDR3 spans 18 residues. CDR1 and CDR2 from the germline V gene are SGHNT and YYREEE (reference sequence). TCRdb's copy holds only in-frame clones and misses some; the assay was immunoSEQ multiplex PCR. The sample includes about 130,000 clones, around 95% seen only once; the top ten take 0.024%. Surgeons resected thymus tissue during corrective heart surgery. The chain employs TRBV5-4 and TRBJ1-1; TRBD1 aligns across 9 bases. The sequence was collected from a boy less than two years old with a congenital heart defect but otherwise immunologically healthy. The specimen was thymus tissue. For the CDR3, the DNA is TGTGCCAGCAGCACGGACAGGGGAATCGGCAGACAGAACACTGAAGCTTTCTTT. Amino acid sequence: CASSTDRGIGRQNTEAFF.